These 18 T cell receptor beta chains came from one sample sequenced in a study of T-cell memory formation after mild COVID-19. TCRdb ran MiXCR on the 5' RACE reads and lists one entry per CDR3 protein. This repertoire shows 130,000 to 150,000 distinct CDR3 sequences, 6% to 7% found once; its top ten account for about 2%. The sequencing input was PBMCs or a T cell subset sorted from them (not recorded which). These receptors were collected from an adult woman who had mild COVID-19 (a few samples of this study predate the infection). Cell type and time point are not known.

The V call is TRBV5-1, the J call TRBJ2-7; TRBD1 agrees at 12 bases. V dropped 4 bases and J dropped 7; count of bases not matched to a gene: 12. The CDR3 has 16 amino acids. Germline-derived CDR1 and CDR2 are SGHRS and YFSETQ. CDR3 sequence reads: CASSKQPGQGAEEQYF. The CDR3 bases are TGCGCCAGCAGCAAACAACCGGGACAGGGGGCGGAAGAGCAGTACTTC.

This clonotype was counted only a few times. J is TRBJ1-1 and V is TRBV18; D remains unclear. CDR1 and CDR2 from the germline V gene are KGHSH and LQKENI. V lost 2 bases to trimming and J lost 3 bases, with 10 bases between them. This CDR3 spans 14 amino acids. CDR3 sequence: CASSPGQTHTEAFF. DNA of the CDR3: TGTGCCAGCTCACCAGGGCAGACCCACACTGAAGCTTTCTTT.

In this sample, this clonotype turned up a few times. The rearrangement joins TRBV12-3 or TRBV12-4 to TRBJ2-7; D remains unclear. Trimming stripped 3 bases from V and 9 bases from J, with 12 bases between. The CDR3 is 12 amino acids. In DNA form, the CDR3 reads TGTGCCAGCAGTTTTTTACCGGAACGGCAGTACTTC. It is translated as CASSFLPERQYF.

The chain couples TRBV5-1 to TRBJ2-3; the match to TRBD1 covers 9 bases. V shed 4 bases, J shed 0 bases, and the junction held 9 bases outside the gene matches. The CDR3 length is 17 residues. Germline CDR1 reads SGHRS; CDR2 reads YFSETQ. In nucleotides, the CDR3 is TGCGCCAGCAGCGCAACCGGGACAGGGACTAGCACAGATACGCAGTATTTT. It yields the protein CASSATGTGTSTDTQYF.

This clonotype was seen a few times. This chain joins TRBV20-1 and TRBJ2-3, with D uncertain. The CDR3 extends over 17 amino acids. Germline V CDR1 and CDR2: DFQATT, SNEGSKA (reference sequence). V was cut by 0 bases and J by 3 bases, with 19 bases left in between. In DNA, the CDR3 is TGCAGTGCTAGAGATCGGTTCCGGCAGGCCCTTACAGATACGCAGTATTTT. It specifies CSARDRFRQALTDTQYF.

This chain uses TRBV29-1 with TRBJ2-7; 9 bases are shared with TRBD1. Germline loops: CDR1 SQVTM, CDR2 ANQGSEA. V trimming: 6 bases; J trimming: 2 bases; junction bases outside the gene matches: 5. The CDR3 extends over 13 amino acids. The CDR3 DNA reads TGCAGCGTAGGACAGGGGTTAACCTACGAGCAGTACTTC. This encodes CSVGQGLTYEQYF.

This clonotype was found a few times. This chain uses TRBV7-2 with TRBJ1-5; D is ambiguous. The germline V and J ends were trimmed by 3 bases and 2 bases, with 8 bases remaining between them. The germline gives CDR1 SGHTA, CDR2 FQGNSA. The CDR3 covers 14 residues. CDR3 loop: CASSFNGGNQPQHF. The CDR3 region has the DNA TGTGCCAGCAGCTTTAACGGAGGCAATCAGCCCCAGCATTTT.

The rearrangement uses TRBV2 and TRBJ2-5, with D possibly TRBD1 on 5 matching bases. CDR1 is SNHLY, CDR2 FYNNEI, per germline. This CDR3 comprises 14 residues. With 2 bases removed from V and 0 bases from J, the gap between germline ends came to 7 bases. The CDR3 protein is CASSEQGHQETQYF. In nucleotides, the CDR3 is TGTGCCAGCAGTGAACAGGGTCACCAAGAGACCCAGTACTTC.

This chain joins TRBV20-1 and TRBJ2-4, with 8 bases identical to TRBD2. The V segment lost 7 bases and the J segment 2 bases; nucleotides outside the gene matches: 4. Germline CDR1 and CDR2: DFQATT and SNEGSKA (reference sequence). The CDR3 loop spans 13 amino acids. This chain's CDR3 is CSVTGGPKNIQYF. The CDR3 nucleotides are TGCAGTGTAACGGGGGGGCCCAAAAACATTCAGTACTTC.

The chain employs TRBV29-1 and TRBJ1-1; D not certain. With 7 bases removed from V and 0 bases from J, the gap between germline ends came to 12 bases. Per germline, CDR1 SQVTM and CDR2 ANQGSEA. The CDR3 extends over 13 amino acids. The CDR3 spells CSGAAGLNTEAFF. The CDR3 nucleotides read TGCAGCGGAGCCGCGGGTTTGAACACTGAAGCTTTCTTT.

The V and J genes are TRBV5-1 and TRBJ1-1; 10 bases line up with TRBD1. Trimming removed 0 bases from V and 5 bases from J; junction bases left unmatched: 4. The CDR3 is 15 amino acids. CDR1 is SGHRS, CDR2 YFSETQ, per germline. Written as DNA, the CDR3 is TGCGCCAGCAGCTTGGGACAGGGGGCGCTTACTGAAGCTTTCTTT. It codes for CASSLGQGALTEAFF.

This chain connects TRBV6-5 to TRBJ2-7; D ambiguous. The CDR3 contains 13 residues. Germline V CDR1 and CDR2: MNHEY, SVGAGI. V lost 10 bases, J lost 0 bases, and 13 bases lay in between. CDR3: CATRPPGSYEQYF. CDR3 DNA sequence: TGTGCCACCAGACCCCCGGGCTCCTACGAGCAGTACTTC.

This clonotype was seen many times. The chain is built from TRBV7-9 and TRBJ2-3; a possible D gene is TRBD2 (5 bases). The CDR3 length is 13 residues. Looked up from germline, CDR1 is SEHNR and CDR2 is FQNEAQ (reference sequence). V dropped 5 bases and J dropped 5 bases, with 11 bases sitting between them. The CDR3 is CASSPGVEDTQYF. CDR3 in DNA: TGTGCCAGCAGCCCCGGGGTCGAAGATACGCAGTATTTT.

The chain couples TRBV20-1 to TRBJ2-1; tentative D call: TRBD2 (5 bases). The CDR3 contains 17 residues. Looked up from germline, CDR1 is DFQATT and CDR2 is SNEGSKA (reference sequence). Trimming took 1 base from V and 0 from J, leaving 16 bases between them. Here the CDR3 reads CSARVRGGRSSYNEQFF. The CDR3 DNA reads as TGCAGTGCTAGAGTACGAGGCGGGCGGAGCTCCTACAATGAGCAGTTCTTC.

This clonotype appeared many times. This sequence joins TRBV30 and TRBJ2-4, with a tentative D call TRBD2 (5 bases). Germline CDR1 GTSNPN, CDR2 SVGIG (reference sequence). The length of the CDR3 is 14 residues. Trimming took 1 base from V and 0 from J, leaving 7 bases between them. The CDR3 here is CAWSAGVAKNIQYF. In DNA, the CDR3 is TGTGCCTGGAGTGCCGGGGTAGCCAAAAACATTCAGTACTTC. Using reference TRBV30 and TRBJ2-4 for the parts outside the CDR3, the full variable domain is SQTIHQWPATLVQPVGSPLSLECTVEGTSNPNLYWYRQAAGRGLQLLFYSVGIGQISSEVPQNLSASRPQDRQFILSSKKLLLSDSGFYLCAWSAGVAKNIQYFGAGTRLSVL.

This clonotype was observed a few times. The chain combines TRBV7-2 with TRBJ2-7; a possible D gene is TRBD2 (6 bases). Germline V gene lookup returns CDR1 SGHTA and CDR2 FQGNSA. CDR3 length: 18 residues. Trimming removed 3 bases at V and 3 bases at J, with 24 bases between. The CDR3 nucleotides are TGTGCCAGCAGCTTGCCCTCATCTGGGAGCGGGCGAGACTACGAGCAGTACTTC. It translates to CASSLPSSGSGRDYEQYF.

In this sample, this clonotype turned up a few times. V usage is TRBV2 and J usage is TRBJ2-2, with 10 bases identical to TRBD2. Germline CDR1 is SNHLY and CDR2 is FYNNEI. This CDR3 is built from 14 residues. Unmatched junction bases numbered 6, after V lost 11 bases and J lost 3 bases. CDR3 bases: TGTGCCGGAGGAGGACTAGCGGACACCGGGGAGCTGTTTTTT. It yields the protein CAGGGLADTGELFF.

This clonotype was detected ten times or more. This sequence joins TRBV7-6 and TRBJ2-1, with TRBD2 matching over 9 bases. The CDR3 is 15 amino acids. V trimming: 5 bases; J trimming: 3 bases; junction bases outside the gene matches: 5. The germline gives CDR1 SGHVS, CDR2 FNYEAQ. CDR3 nucleotide sequence: TGTGCCAGCAGCCCTGGACTAGCGATCTACAATGAGCAGTTCTTC. Amino acids: CASSPGLAIYNEQFF.